This TCR beta chain was sequenced in a study of CD8 T cells in Susac syndrome. The patients with Susac syndrome satisfied recently defined diagnostic criteria for either definite or probable disease. Findings of the study overall: Repertoires of Susac syndrome CD4+ T cells lacked clonal expansion.

Concerning this clonotype: Antigen specificity is unknown.

With 7 bases clipped from V and 0 bases from J, the junction kept 5 bases outside the gene matches. The CDR3 totals 14 residues. CDR1 and CDR2 (germline): ENHRY, SYGVKD. RNA in amounts of roughly 0.5 to 1 ug was reverse transcribed with random hexamers. TCR beta CDR3 was amplified by immunoSEQ covering 54 Vbeta and 13 Jbeta. TCRdb reprocessed the immunoSEQ multiplex PCR reads via MiXCR and lists one record per CDR3 protein. The sample lists about 140,000 distinct CDR3 sequences; just under 95% were seen once. The clonotype comes from a human donor with Susac syndrome. The sequenced sample consisted of CD4+ T cells from PBMCs. The chain recombines TRBV10-3 with TRBJ2-7; 8 bases agree with TRBD1. CDR3 DNA: TGTGCCATCACCCGGACAGGGCTCTCCTACGAGCAGTACTTC. Its translation is CAITRTGLSYEQYF.